The present entry profiles one T cell receptor (beta chain) with its context. Its target is not known. This CDR3 has 14 residues. The V gene lost 4 bases and the J gene lost 6 bases, with 15 bases spanning the gap. Germline CDR1 and CDR2: SEHNR and FQNEAQ (reference sequence). The entry originates in a study of cytomegalovirus exposure and HLA in healthy donors. Study observations and caveats: Earlier analysis yielded a pattern in which most TCR beta V segments were productive about 90% or about 30% of the time. Overall, approximately 180 TCR beta chains were annotated as cytomegalovirus-associated. Analysis performed later found 16,951 TCR beta sequences associated with HLA alleles at 0.05 false discovery rate. Most TCR sequences were uncommon, yet certain public TCRs appeared in many donors.

13 Jbeta primers and 60 Vbeta primers were used for the PCR. Assay used: immunoSEQ multiplex PCR; TCRdb lists only in-frame clones, some missing. The sample holds 140,000 to 150,000 clones; about 70% are singletons and the top ten take 2.1%. The V call is TRBV7-9, the J call TRBJ1-2, with a weak D call TRBD1 (6 bases). Sample: PBMCs. This TCR was sampled from a woman between 55 and 75 years old in good health and CMV-seropositive. The CDR3 nucleotides are TGTGCCAGCAGCTCGTTCCCGGGACACGATGGCTACACCTTC. Protein: CASSSFPGHDGYTF.